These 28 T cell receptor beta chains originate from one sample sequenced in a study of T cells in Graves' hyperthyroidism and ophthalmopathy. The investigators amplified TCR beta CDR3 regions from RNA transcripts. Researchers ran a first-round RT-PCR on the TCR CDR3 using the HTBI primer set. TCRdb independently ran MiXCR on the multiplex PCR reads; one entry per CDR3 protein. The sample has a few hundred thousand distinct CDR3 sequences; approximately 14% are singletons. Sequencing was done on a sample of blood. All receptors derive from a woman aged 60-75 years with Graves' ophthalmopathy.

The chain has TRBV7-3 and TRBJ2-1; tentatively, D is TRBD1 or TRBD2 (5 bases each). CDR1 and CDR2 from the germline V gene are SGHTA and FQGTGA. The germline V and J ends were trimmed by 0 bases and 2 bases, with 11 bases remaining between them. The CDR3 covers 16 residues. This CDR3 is CASSLTGTPPYNEQFF. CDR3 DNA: TGTGCCAGCAGCTTAACCGGGACCCCTCCCTACAATGAGCAGTTCTTC.

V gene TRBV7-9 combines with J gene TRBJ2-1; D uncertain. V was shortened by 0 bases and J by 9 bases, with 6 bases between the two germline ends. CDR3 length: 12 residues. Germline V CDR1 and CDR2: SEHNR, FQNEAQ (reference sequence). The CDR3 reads CASSLAPGEQFF. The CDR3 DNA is TGTGCCAGCAGCTTAGCCCCCGGTGAGCAGTTCTTC.

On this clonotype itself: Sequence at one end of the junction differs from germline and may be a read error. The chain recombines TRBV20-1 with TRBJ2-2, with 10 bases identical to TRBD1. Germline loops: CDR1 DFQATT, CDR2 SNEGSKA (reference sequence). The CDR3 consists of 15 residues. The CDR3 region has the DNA TGCAGTGCAAGAGACAGGGGGCGGAACACCGGGGGGCTGTTTTTT. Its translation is CSARDRGRNTGGLFF.

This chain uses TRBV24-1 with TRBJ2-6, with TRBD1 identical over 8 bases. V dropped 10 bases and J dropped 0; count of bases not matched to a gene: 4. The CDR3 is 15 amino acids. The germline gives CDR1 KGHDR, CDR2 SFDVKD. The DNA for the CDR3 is TGTGCCACAGGACAGGGCCCCTCTGGGGCCAACGTCCTGACTTTC. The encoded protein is CATGQGPSGANVLTF.

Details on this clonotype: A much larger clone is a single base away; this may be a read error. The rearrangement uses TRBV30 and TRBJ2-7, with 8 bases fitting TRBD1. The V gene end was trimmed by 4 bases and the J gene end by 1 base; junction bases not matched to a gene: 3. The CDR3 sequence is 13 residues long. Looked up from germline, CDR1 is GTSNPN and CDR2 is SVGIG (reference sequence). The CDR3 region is CAWIRTGSYEQYF. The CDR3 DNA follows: TGTGCCTGGATTCGGACAGGGTCCTACGAGCAGTACTTC.

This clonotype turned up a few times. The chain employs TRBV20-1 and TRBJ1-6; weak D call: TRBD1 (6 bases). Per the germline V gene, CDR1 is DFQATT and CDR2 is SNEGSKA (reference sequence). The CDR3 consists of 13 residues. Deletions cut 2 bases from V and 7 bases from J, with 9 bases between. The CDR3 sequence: CSARSRGNSPLHF. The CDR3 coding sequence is TGCAGTGCTAGATCAAGGGGGAATTCACCCCTCCACTTT.

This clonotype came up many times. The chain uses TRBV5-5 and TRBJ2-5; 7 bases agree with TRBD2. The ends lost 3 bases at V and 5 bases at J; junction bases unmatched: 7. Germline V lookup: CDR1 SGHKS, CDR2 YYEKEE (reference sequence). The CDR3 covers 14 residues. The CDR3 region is CASSWTTSLETQYF. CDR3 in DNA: TGTGCCAGCAGCTGGACGACTAGCTTGGAGACCCAGTACTTC.

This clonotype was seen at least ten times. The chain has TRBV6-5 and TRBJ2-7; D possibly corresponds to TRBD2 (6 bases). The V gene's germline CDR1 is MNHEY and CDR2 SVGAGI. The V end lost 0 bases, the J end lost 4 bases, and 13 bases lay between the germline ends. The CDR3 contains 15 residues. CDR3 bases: TGTGCCAGCAGTTACTCGATTCCTAGCGCGTACGAGCAGTACTTC. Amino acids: CASSYSIPSAYEQYF.

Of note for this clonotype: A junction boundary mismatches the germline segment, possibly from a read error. CDR3 residues: CASSQPDGYGQYF. Here the CDR3 DNA reads TGCGCCAGCAGCCAACCCGACGGGTACGGGCAGTACTTC. The chain has TRBV4-1 and TRBJ2-7; D uncertain. CDR3 length: 13 amino acids. Germline CDR1 reads MGHRA; CDR2 reads YSYEKL.

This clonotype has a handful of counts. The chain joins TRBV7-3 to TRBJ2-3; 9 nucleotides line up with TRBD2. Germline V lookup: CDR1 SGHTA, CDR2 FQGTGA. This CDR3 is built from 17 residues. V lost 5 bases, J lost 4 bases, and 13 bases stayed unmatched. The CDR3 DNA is TGTGCCAGCAGCCCCGGCGGGGGGGGGAGTGGGGCAGATACGCAGTATTTT. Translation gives CASSPGGGGSGADTQYF.

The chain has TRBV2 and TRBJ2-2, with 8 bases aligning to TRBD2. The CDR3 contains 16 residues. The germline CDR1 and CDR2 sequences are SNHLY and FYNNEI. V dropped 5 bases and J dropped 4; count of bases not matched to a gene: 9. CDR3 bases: TGTGCCAGCAGTTCCCGGGGGGGGGTACTCACCGGGGAGCTGTTTTTT. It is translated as CASSSRGGVLTGELFF.

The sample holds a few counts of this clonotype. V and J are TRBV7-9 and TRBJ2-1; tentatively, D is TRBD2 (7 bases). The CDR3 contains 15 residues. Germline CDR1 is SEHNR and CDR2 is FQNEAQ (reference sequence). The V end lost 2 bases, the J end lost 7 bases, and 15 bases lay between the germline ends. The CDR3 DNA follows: TGTGCCAGCAGCTTAACAGGGCGGGAGAGGAATGAGCAGTTCTTC. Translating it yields CASSLTGRERNEQFF.

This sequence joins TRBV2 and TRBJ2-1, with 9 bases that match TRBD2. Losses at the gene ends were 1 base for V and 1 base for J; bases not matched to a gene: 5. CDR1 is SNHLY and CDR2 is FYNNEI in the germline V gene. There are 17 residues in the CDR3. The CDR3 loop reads CASSEGGRAGSYNEQFF. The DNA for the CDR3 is TGTGCCAGCAGTGAAGGCGGGAGGGCCGGGTCCTACAATGAGCAGTTCTTC.

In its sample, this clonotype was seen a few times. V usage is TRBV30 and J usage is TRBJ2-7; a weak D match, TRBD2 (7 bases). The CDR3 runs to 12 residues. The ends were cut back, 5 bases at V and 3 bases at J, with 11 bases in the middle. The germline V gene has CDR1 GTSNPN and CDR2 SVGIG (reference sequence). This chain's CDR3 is CAWGGGRYEQYF. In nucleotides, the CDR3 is TGTGCCTGGGGGGGGGGGCGCTACGAGCAGTACTTC.

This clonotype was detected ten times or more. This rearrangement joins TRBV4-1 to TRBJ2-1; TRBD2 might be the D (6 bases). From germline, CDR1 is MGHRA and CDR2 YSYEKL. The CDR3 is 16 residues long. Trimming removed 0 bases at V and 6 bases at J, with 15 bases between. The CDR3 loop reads CASSQERRDGLNEQFF. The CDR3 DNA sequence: TGCGCCAGCAGCCAAGAACGGCGGGATGGGCTCAATGAGCAGTTCTTC.

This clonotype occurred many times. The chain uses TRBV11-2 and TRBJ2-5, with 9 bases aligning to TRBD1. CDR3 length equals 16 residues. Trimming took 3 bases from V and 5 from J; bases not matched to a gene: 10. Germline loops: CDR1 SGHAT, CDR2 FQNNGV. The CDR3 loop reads CASSFVGTGRTETQYF. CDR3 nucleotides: TGTGCCAGCAGCTTCGTCGGGACAGGGAGGACGGAGACCCAGTACTTC. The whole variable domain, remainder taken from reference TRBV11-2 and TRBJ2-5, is EAGVAQSPRYKIIEKRQSVAFWCNPISGHATLYWYQQILGQGPKLLIQFQNNGVVDDSQLPKDRFSAERLKGVDSTLKIQPAKLEDSAVYLCASSFVGTGRTETQYFGPGTRLLVL.

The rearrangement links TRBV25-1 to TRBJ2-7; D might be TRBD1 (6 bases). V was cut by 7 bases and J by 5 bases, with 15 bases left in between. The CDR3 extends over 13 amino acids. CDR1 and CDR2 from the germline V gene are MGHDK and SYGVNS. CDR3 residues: CASTSPGQNEQYF. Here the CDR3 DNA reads TGTGCCAGCACCTCTCCGGGACAAAACGAGCAGTACTTC.

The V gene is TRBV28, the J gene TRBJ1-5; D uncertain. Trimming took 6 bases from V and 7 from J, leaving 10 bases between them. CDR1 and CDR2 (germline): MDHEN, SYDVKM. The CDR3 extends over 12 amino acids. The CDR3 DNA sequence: TGTGCCAGCAGCCCTCATGGGCAGCCCCAGCATTTT. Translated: CASSPHGQPQHF.

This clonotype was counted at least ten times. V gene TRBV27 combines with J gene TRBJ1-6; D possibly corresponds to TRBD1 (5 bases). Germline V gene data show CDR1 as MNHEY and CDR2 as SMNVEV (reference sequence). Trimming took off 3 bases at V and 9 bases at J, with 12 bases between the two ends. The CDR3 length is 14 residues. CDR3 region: CASSLGQSGSPLHF. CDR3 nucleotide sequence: TGTGCCAGCAGTTTGGGGCAATCCGGTTCACCCCTCCACTTT.

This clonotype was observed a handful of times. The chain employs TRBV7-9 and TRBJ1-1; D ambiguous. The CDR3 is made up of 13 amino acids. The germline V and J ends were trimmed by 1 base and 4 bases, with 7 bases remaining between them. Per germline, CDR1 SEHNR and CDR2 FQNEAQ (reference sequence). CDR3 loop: CASSLVHGTEAFF. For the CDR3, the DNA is TGTGCCAGCAGCTTAGTTCACGGCACTGAAGCTTTCTTT.

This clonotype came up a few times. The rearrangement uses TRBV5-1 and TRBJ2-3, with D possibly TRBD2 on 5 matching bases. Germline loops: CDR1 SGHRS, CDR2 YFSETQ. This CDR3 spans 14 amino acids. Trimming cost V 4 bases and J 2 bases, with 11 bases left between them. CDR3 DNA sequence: TGCGCCAGCAGCAATGGGAGACCCACAGATACGCAGTATTTT. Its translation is CASSNGRPTDTQYF.

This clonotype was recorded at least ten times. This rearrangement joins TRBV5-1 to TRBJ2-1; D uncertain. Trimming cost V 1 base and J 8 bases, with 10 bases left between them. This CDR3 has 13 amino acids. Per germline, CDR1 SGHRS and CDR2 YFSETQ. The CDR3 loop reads CASSLQSDDEQFF. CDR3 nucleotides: TGCGCCAGCAGCTTGCAAAGTGACGATGAGCAGTTCTTC.

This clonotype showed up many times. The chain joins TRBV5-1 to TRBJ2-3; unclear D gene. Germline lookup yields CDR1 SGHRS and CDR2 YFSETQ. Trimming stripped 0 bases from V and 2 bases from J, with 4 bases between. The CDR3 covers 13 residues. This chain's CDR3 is CASSLEYTDTQYF. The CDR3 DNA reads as TGCGCCAGCAGCTTGGAGTACACAGATACGCAGTATTTT. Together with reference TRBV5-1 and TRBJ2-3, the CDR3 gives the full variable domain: KAGVTQTPRYLIKTRGQQVTLSCSPISGHRSVSWYQQTPGQGLQFLFEYFSETQRNKGNFPGRFSGRQFSNSRSEMNVSTLELGDSALYLCASSLEYTDTQYFGPGTRLTVL.

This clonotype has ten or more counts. DNA of the CDR3: TGTGCCAGCAGCCAAGTAGAGCATACGAACACCGGGGAGCTGTTTTTT. Encoded protein: CASSQVEHTNTGELFF. V is TRBV4-2 and J is TRBJ2-2; D gene uncertain. V was trimmed by 1 base and J by 0 bases, leaving 9 bases between them. The CDR3 totals 16 residues. Germline V lookup: CDR1 LGHNA, CDR2 YNFKEQ.

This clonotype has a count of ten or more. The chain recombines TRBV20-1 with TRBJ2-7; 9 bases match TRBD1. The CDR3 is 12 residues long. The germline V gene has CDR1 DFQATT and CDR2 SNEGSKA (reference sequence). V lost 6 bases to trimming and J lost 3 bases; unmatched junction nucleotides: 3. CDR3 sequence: CSAGTGIYEQYF. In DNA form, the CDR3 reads TGCAGTGCCGGGACAGGGATCTACGAGCAGTACTTC.

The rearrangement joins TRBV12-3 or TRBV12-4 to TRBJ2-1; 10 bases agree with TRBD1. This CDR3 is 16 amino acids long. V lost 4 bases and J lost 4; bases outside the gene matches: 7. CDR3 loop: CASSSQTGGLYNEQFF. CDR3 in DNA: TGTGCCAGCAGTTCACAGACAGGGGGCCTTTACAATGAGCAGTTCTTC.

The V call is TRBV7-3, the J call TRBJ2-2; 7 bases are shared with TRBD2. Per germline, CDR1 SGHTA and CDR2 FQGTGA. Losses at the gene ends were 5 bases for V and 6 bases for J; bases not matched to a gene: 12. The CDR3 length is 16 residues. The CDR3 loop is CASSPWTRNGAGELFF. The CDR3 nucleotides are TGTGCCAGCAGCCCCTGGACTAGGAATGGTGCCGGGGAGCTGTTTTTT.

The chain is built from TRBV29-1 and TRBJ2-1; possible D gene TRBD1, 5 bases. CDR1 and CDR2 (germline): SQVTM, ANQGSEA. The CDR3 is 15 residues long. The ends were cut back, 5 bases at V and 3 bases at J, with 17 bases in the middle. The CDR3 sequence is CSVPHRAGIYNEQFF. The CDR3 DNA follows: TGCAGCGTTCCCCACCGAGCAGGGATCTACAATGAGCAGTTCTTC.